The clone carrying this TCR beta chain appeared once. Antigen: not known. The template used for profiling TCR beta VDJ and CDR3 was genomic DNA. Using its own MiXCR run on the reads, TCRdb lists one record per CDR3 protein. The profile shows 150,000 to 200,000 distinct CDR3 sequences, over 40% of them singletons. This record comes from a study of CD8+CD57+ T cells in acquired aplastic anemia. As for the study in general: Sorted CD4+ and CD8+ cells gave a mean 3.2 ug DNA, range about 0.19 to 27.4 ug.

Whoever was chosen for sequencing had shown CD8+CD57+ cell expansion by flow cytometry. Findings and limits, study-wide: Patients and controls had in common around 29 CD8+ CDR3 sequences.

Per the germline V gene, CDR1 is LNHDA and CDR2 is SQIVND (reference sequence). Trimming took 5 bases from V and 8 from J; bases not matched to a gene: 5. The CDR3 covers 12 residues. The sequenced sample was sorted CD4+, CD8+, or CD8+CD57+ T cells (not recorded which) from PBMCs. V is TRBV19 and J is TRBJ1-1; 7 bases fit TRBD1. This sequence was found in a human donor with aplastic anemia. This CDR3 reads CASSVRQGEAFF. CDR3 DNA: TGTGCCAGTAGTGTTCGACAGGGAGAAGCTTTCTTT.